The 29 T cell receptor beta chains below were found in one sample sequenced in a study of beta chain features in type 1 diabetes. Expressed TCRB transcripts were sequenced, since all the RNA that had been isolated was reverse transcribed. The repertoire was sequenced with immunoSEQ multiplex PCR; TCRdb's copy has only in-frame clones and lacks some. This repertoire shows 450,000 to 550,000 clones, 25% to 35% found once; its top ten account for around 0.065%. The sample taken for sequencing was naive CD4+ T cells from blood. Receptors were obtained from a man aged 18 to 29 in good health.

The chain employs TRBV19 and TRBJ2-5; possible D gene TRBD1, 7 bases. Trimming pared 5 bases from V and 5 bases from J, leaving 15 bases between. Per the germline V gene, CDR1 is LNHDA and CDR2 is SQIVND (reference sequence). There are 14 residues in the CDR3. CDR3 bases: TGTGCCAGTAGTTCCGGAGGGGGCGCGGAGACCCAGTACTTC. Residues: CASSSGGGAETQYF. The full variable domain, with the rest looked up from reference TRBV19 and TRBJ2-5, is DGGITQSPKYLFRKEGQNVTLSCEQNLNHDAMYWYRQDPGQGLRLIYYSQIVNDFQKGDIAEGYSVSREKKESFPLTVTSAQKNPTAFYLCASSSGGGAETQYFGPGTRLLVL.

The chain joins TRBV25-1 to TRBJ1-2; a possible D gene is TRBD1 (5 bases). The CDR3 contains 15 residues. Per germline, CDR1 MGHDK and CDR2 SYGVNS. Trimming cost V 3 bases and J 6 bases, with 17 bases left between them. CDR3 sequence (DNA): TGTGCCAGCAGTGAGCTGGGGCAGGGAGGACATGGCTACACCTTC. Its protein is CASSELGQGGHGYTF.

The chain joins TRBV4-3 to TRBJ2-5, with D maybe TRBD1 (5 bases). This CDR3 is built from 13 residues. V shed 3 bases and J shed 2 bases, with 7 bases lying between them. Germline CDR1 reads LGHNA; CDR2 reads YSLEER. The CDR3 spells CASSQTVQETQYF. DNA for the CDR3: TGCGCCAGCAGCCAGACAGTTCAAGAGACCCAGTACTTC.

The chain is built from TRBV10-3 and TRBJ2-7; 9 bases line up with TRBD1. Germline V lookup: CDR1 ENHRY, CDR2 SYGVKD. Unmatched junction bases numbered 7, after V lost 5 bases and J lost 5 bases. This CDR3 is 14 amino acids long. The CDR3 DNA follows: TGTGCCATCAGTCCAGGACAGGGGCTCCACGAGCAGTACTTC. Its protein product is CAISPGQGLHEQYF.

The chain combines TRBV15 with TRBJ1-2, with D hard to call. This CDR3 contains 13 residues. Trimming pared 1 base from V and 6 bases from J, leaving 9 bases between. Germline-derived CDR1 and CDR2 are LNHNV and YYDKDF (reference sequence). CDR3 residues: CATSRVASDGYTF. The CDR3 bases are TGTGCCACCAGCAGAGTTGCATCCGATGGCTACACCTTC.

This clone was seen a single time. The gene calls are TRBV7-3 and TRBJ2-7, with unresolved D. V lost 2 bases and J 2 bases, leaving 13 bases between the germline ends. Germline lookup yields CDR1 SGHTA and CDR2 FQGTGA. This CDR3 comprises 15 residues. As DNA, the CDR3 is TGTGCCAGCAGCTTATATAGTGTCGGTCCCTACGAGCAGTACTTC. This translates into CASSLYSVGPYEQYF. Based on the CDR3 plus reference TRBV7-3 and TRBJ2-7, the full variable domain is GAGVSQTPSNKVTEKGKYVELRCDPISGHTALYWYRQSLGQGPEFLIYFQGTGAADDSGLPNDRFFAVRPEGSVSTLKIQRTERGDSAVYLCASSLYSVGPYEQYFGPGTRLTVT.

The chain links TRBV2 to TRBJ2-1; D might be TRBD2 (7 bases). Trimming took off 7 bases at V and 5 bases at J, with 12 bases between the two ends. This CDR3 has 13 amino acids. From germline, CDR1 is SNHLY and CDR2 FYNNEI. In DNA, the CDR3 is TGTGCCAGCAAGGGGGAGGGGGACAATGAGCAGTTCTTC. Amino acids: CASKGEGDNEQFF.

The V gene is TRBV7-8, the J gene TRBJ2-7; tentatively, D is TRBD2 (6 bases). V lost 6 bases and J lost 4, with 19 bases in between. CDR1 and CDR2 from the germline V gene are SGHVS and FQNEAQ. This CDR3 comprises 15 residues. CDR3 coding DNA: TGTGCCAGCAGTCCCCGGGCCAGCGGGCCTTACGAGCAGTACTTC. Its translation is CASSPRASGPYEQYF.

This clone was seen more than once but under ten times. The rearrangement joins TRBV25-1 to TRBJ2-1; 9 bases line up with TRBD1. Looked up from germline, CDR1 is MGHDK and CDR2 is SYGVNS. The CDR3 is 16 amino acids. The ends lost 0 bases at V and 5 bases at J; junction bases unmatched: 5. The CDR3 reads CASSEYRTGGNNEQFF. CDR3 nucleotide sequence: TGTGCCAGCAGTGAATATCGAACAGGGGGCAACAATGAGCAGTTCTTC.

The V gene is TRBV5-4, the J gene TRBJ2-3; the match to TRBD2 covers 13 bases. The CDR3 spans 17 residues. CDR1 and CDR2 (germline): SGHNT, YYREEE (reference sequence). V was clipped by 4 bases and J by 6 bases; unmatched bases: 11. The CDR3 sequence: CASSLGGLAGAGDTQYF. DNA for the CDR3: TGTGCCAGCAGCCTTGGTGGACTAGCGGGAGCAGGGGATACGCAGTATTTT.

This chain connects TRBV5-1 to TRBJ2-1; D unresolved. The CDR3 runs to 15 residues. Trimming stripped 1 base from V and 5 bases from J, with 13 bases between. CDR1 SGHRS and CDR2 YFSETQ come from the germline V gene. The CDR3 reads CASSLTPDVNNEQFF. The CDR3 DNA reads TGCGCCAGCAGCTTGACCCCGGACGTAAACAATGAGCAGTTCTTC. The full variable domain, with the rest looked up from reference TRBV5-1 and TRBJ2-1, is KAGVTQTPRYLIKTRGQQVTLSCSPISGHRSVSWYQQTPGQGLQFLFEYFSETQRNKGNFPGRFSGRQFSNSRSEMNVSTLELGDSALYLCASSLTPDVNNEQFFGPGTRLTVL.

The gene calls are TRBV28 and TRBJ2-6; D uncertain. Germline V gene sequence: CDR1 MDHEN, CDR2 SYDVKM. The CDR3 runs to 14 residues. V shed 6 bases and J shed 0 bases, with 6 bases lying between them. CDR3 sequence reads: CASRTDSGANVLTF. In DNA, the CDR3 is TGTGCCAGCAGGACGGACTCTGGGGCCAACGTCCTGACTTTC. Full variable domain (rest looked up from reference TRBV28 and TRBJ2-6): DVKVTQSSRYLVKRTGEKVFLECVQDMDHENMFWYRQDPGLGLRLIYFSYDVKMKEKGDIPEGYSVSREKKERFSLILESASTNQTSMYLCASRTDSGANVLTFGAGSRLTVL.

The V gene is TRBV9, the J gene TRBJ1-1; D is ambiguous. Germline V gene data show CDR1 as SGDLS and CDR2 as YYNGEE. This CDR3 has 14 residues. V was shortened by 0 bases and J by 3 bases, with 9 bases between the two germline ends. The DNA of the CDR3 is TGTGCCAGCAGCGTAGATGGGGTCCACACTGAAGCTTTCTTT. As protein: CASSVDGVHTEAFF. The variable domain in full, with the rest retrieved from reference TRBV9 and TRBJ1-1, is DSGVTQTPKHLITATGQRVTLRCSPRSGDLSVYWYQQSLDQGLQFLIQYYNGEERAKGNILERFSAQQFPDLHSELNLSSLELGDSALYFCASSVDGVHTEAFFGQGTRLTVV.

The V call is TRBV30, the J call TRBJ2-7, with a tentative D call TRBD2 (6 bases). CDR1 is GTSNPN, CDR2 SVGIG, per germline (reference sequence). V was clipped by 2 bases and J by 5 bases, with 16 bases between them. The CDR3 extends over 14 amino acids. CDR3 sequence: CAWSRGIPGHEQYF. The CDR3 bases are TGTGCCTGGAGTCGGGGGATCCCGGGCCACGAGCAGTACTTC.

The CDR3 DNA follows: TGCGCCAGCAGCCAAGGCCGAGGGAGGGCGCCCACCGGGGAGCTGTTTTTT. Translated, it gives CASSQGRGRAPTGELFF. The chain combines TRBV4-1 with TRBJ2-2; 7 bases agree with TRBD2. V gave up 1 base and J gave up 4 bases; unmatched junction bases: 9. The germline V gene has CDR1 MGHRA and CDR2 YSYEKL. The length of the CDR3 is 17 residues.

With respect to this clone: Other DNA sequences in the same sample also yield this CDR3. The chain is built from TRBV18 and TRBJ2-7; D ambiguous. Looked up from germline, CDR1 is KGHSH and CDR2 is LQKENI. Trimming removed 0 bases from V and 1 base from J, with 4 bases in between. The CDR3 has 13 amino acids. CDR3 sequence: CASSPPNSYEQYF. DNA for the CDR3: TGTGCCAGCTCACCACCAAATTCCTACGAGCAGTACTTC.

V gene TRBV29-1 combines with J gene TRBJ1-2; no reliable D call. Germline CDR1 is SQVTM and CDR2 is ANQGSEA. The V gene lost 7 bases and the J gene lost 0 bases, with 6 bases spanning the gap. The CDR3 loop spans 11 amino acids. Here the CDR3 DNA reads TGCAGCGCGGACCCTAACTATGGCTACACCTTC. It is translated as CSADPNYGYTF.

This chain links TRBV27 with TRBJ2-1; TRBD2 matches 12 bases. CDR1 MNHEY and CDR2 SMNVEV come from the germline V gene (reference sequence). The junction had 4 bases not matched to a gene; V was cut back by 2 bases and J by 5 bases. This CDR3 is 16 amino acids long. CDR3 in DNA: TGTGCCAGCAGTTTACTAGCGGGAGGGCGTAACAATGAGCAGTTCTTC. Translation gives CASSLLAGGRNNEQFF.

J is TRBJ1-2 and V is TRBV7-2; D is unclear. The CDR3 totals 12 residues. Trimming took off 5 bases at V and 3 bases at J, with 7 bases between the two ends. CDR1 and CDR2 (germline): SGHTA, FQGNSA. CDR3 nucleotides: TGTGCCAGCAGCCCCAGCCACTATGGCTACACCTTC. Protein sequence: CASSPSHYGYTF.

The rearrangement links TRBV25-1 to TRBJ1-1, with 7 bases that match TRBD1. This CDR3 comprises 13 residues. V was pared by 5 bases and J by 4 bases, with 4 bases of the junction left unmatched. Germline V lookup: CDR1 MGHDK, CDR2 SYGVNS. The CDR3 bases are TGTGCCAGCAGTACACAGGGGACCACTGAAGCTTTCTTT. This encodes CASSTQGTTEAFF.

The J gene is TRBJ2-1, the V gene TRBV10-1; D is perhaps TRBD2 (6 bases). In germline, CDR1 is WNHNN, CDR2 SYGVQD (reference sequence). V lost 6 bases and J 2 bases, leaving 11 bases between the germline ends. This CDR3 contains 14 residues. The CDR3 loop reads CASSGRGAYNEQFF. As DNA, the CDR3 is TGCGCCAGCAGCGGGCGCGGGGCCTACAATGAGCAGTTCTTC.

This clone was detected only a few times. The chain links TRBV16 to TRBJ2-7, with TRBD1 matching 8 bases. Germline lookup yields CDR1 KGHSY and CDR2 FQNENV. V trimming: 0 bases; J trimming: 3 bases; junction bases outside the gene matches: 1. CDR3 size: 14 residues. CDR3 coding DNA: TGTGCCAGCAGCCAATCGGACAGGGACTACGAGCAGTACTTC. Encoded protein: CASSQSDRDYEQYF.

The CDR3: CASRSIGSSYEQYF. The CDR3 DNA reads TGTGCCAGCAGATCTATCGGGAGCTCCTACGAGCAGTACTTC. The chain uses TRBV27 and TRBJ2-7; TRBD2 is a possible D gene (6 bases). V lost 6 bases, J lost 0 bases, and 12 bases lay in between. Germline V CDR1 and CDR2: MNHEY, SMNVEV (reference sequence). The CDR3 is 14 residues long.

The V gene is TRBV4-1, the J gene TRBJ2-1; 7 nucleotides agree with TRBD1. The CDR3 is made up of 17 amino acids. With 1 base clipped from V and 4 bases from J, the junction kept 10 bases outside the gene matches. Germline V CDR1 and CDR2: MGHRA, YSYEKL. In DNA, the CDR3 is TGCGCCAGCAGCCAAGGTCTACAGGGGCTCAAATACAATGAGCAGTTCTTC. Its translation is CASSQGLQGLKYNEQFF.

The sample holds a few counts of this clone. The chain has TRBV4-1 and TRBJ2-5; no definite D call. Germline V gives CDR1 MGHRA, CDR2 YSYEKL. CDR3 length: 13 amino acids. V was trimmed by 5 bases and J by 4 bases, leaving 11 bases between them. This CDR3 is CASSVGVRETQYF. The CDR3 region has the DNA TGCGCCAGCAGCGTCGGAGTGAGAGAGACCCAGTACTTC.

This rearrangement joins TRBV23-1 to TRBJ2-2; D may be TRBD1 (6 bases). TRBV23-1 is given ORF status, its function remaining uncertain. The CDR3 is made up of 15 amino acids. V was cut by 4 bases and J by 4 bases, with 13 bases left in between. CDR3 protein: CASSRAGVGTGELFF. CDR3 coding DNA: TGCGCCAGCAGTCGGGCAGGGGTCGGCACCGGGGAGCTGTTTTTT.

This clone occurred a few times. The chain joins TRBV7-2 to TRBJ2-3, with 10 bases that match TRBD2. CDR1 and CDR2 (germline): SGHTA, FQGNSA. V was clipped by 5 bases and J by 0 bases; unmatched bases: 2. The CDR3 covers 15 residues. In nucleotides, the CDR3 is TGTGCCAGCAGCGCGGGACTAGCGAGCACAGATACGCAGTATTTT. Its translation is CASSAGLASTDTQYF.

The chain couples TRBV2 to TRBJ2-3; perhaps D is TRBD1 or TRBD2 (5 bases each). The CDR3 is 12 amino acids. Per the germline V gene, CDR1 is SNHLY and CDR2 is FYNNEI. The V gene lost 8 bases and the J gene lost 5 bases, with 11 bases spanning the gap. The DNA for the CDR3 is TGTGCCAGCCTAACTAGGGGAGATACGCAGTATTTT. Translation gives CASLTRGDTQYF.

The chain is built from TRBV7-2 and TRBJ2-1, with no clear D. Germline loops: CDR1 SGHTA, CDR2 FQGNSA. Trimming stripped 5 bases from V and 6 bases from J, with 8 bases between. CDR3 size: 12 residues. The CDR3 loop is CASSPDINEQFF. As DNA, the CDR3 is TGTGCCAGCAGCCCAGATATCAATGAGCAGTTCTTC.